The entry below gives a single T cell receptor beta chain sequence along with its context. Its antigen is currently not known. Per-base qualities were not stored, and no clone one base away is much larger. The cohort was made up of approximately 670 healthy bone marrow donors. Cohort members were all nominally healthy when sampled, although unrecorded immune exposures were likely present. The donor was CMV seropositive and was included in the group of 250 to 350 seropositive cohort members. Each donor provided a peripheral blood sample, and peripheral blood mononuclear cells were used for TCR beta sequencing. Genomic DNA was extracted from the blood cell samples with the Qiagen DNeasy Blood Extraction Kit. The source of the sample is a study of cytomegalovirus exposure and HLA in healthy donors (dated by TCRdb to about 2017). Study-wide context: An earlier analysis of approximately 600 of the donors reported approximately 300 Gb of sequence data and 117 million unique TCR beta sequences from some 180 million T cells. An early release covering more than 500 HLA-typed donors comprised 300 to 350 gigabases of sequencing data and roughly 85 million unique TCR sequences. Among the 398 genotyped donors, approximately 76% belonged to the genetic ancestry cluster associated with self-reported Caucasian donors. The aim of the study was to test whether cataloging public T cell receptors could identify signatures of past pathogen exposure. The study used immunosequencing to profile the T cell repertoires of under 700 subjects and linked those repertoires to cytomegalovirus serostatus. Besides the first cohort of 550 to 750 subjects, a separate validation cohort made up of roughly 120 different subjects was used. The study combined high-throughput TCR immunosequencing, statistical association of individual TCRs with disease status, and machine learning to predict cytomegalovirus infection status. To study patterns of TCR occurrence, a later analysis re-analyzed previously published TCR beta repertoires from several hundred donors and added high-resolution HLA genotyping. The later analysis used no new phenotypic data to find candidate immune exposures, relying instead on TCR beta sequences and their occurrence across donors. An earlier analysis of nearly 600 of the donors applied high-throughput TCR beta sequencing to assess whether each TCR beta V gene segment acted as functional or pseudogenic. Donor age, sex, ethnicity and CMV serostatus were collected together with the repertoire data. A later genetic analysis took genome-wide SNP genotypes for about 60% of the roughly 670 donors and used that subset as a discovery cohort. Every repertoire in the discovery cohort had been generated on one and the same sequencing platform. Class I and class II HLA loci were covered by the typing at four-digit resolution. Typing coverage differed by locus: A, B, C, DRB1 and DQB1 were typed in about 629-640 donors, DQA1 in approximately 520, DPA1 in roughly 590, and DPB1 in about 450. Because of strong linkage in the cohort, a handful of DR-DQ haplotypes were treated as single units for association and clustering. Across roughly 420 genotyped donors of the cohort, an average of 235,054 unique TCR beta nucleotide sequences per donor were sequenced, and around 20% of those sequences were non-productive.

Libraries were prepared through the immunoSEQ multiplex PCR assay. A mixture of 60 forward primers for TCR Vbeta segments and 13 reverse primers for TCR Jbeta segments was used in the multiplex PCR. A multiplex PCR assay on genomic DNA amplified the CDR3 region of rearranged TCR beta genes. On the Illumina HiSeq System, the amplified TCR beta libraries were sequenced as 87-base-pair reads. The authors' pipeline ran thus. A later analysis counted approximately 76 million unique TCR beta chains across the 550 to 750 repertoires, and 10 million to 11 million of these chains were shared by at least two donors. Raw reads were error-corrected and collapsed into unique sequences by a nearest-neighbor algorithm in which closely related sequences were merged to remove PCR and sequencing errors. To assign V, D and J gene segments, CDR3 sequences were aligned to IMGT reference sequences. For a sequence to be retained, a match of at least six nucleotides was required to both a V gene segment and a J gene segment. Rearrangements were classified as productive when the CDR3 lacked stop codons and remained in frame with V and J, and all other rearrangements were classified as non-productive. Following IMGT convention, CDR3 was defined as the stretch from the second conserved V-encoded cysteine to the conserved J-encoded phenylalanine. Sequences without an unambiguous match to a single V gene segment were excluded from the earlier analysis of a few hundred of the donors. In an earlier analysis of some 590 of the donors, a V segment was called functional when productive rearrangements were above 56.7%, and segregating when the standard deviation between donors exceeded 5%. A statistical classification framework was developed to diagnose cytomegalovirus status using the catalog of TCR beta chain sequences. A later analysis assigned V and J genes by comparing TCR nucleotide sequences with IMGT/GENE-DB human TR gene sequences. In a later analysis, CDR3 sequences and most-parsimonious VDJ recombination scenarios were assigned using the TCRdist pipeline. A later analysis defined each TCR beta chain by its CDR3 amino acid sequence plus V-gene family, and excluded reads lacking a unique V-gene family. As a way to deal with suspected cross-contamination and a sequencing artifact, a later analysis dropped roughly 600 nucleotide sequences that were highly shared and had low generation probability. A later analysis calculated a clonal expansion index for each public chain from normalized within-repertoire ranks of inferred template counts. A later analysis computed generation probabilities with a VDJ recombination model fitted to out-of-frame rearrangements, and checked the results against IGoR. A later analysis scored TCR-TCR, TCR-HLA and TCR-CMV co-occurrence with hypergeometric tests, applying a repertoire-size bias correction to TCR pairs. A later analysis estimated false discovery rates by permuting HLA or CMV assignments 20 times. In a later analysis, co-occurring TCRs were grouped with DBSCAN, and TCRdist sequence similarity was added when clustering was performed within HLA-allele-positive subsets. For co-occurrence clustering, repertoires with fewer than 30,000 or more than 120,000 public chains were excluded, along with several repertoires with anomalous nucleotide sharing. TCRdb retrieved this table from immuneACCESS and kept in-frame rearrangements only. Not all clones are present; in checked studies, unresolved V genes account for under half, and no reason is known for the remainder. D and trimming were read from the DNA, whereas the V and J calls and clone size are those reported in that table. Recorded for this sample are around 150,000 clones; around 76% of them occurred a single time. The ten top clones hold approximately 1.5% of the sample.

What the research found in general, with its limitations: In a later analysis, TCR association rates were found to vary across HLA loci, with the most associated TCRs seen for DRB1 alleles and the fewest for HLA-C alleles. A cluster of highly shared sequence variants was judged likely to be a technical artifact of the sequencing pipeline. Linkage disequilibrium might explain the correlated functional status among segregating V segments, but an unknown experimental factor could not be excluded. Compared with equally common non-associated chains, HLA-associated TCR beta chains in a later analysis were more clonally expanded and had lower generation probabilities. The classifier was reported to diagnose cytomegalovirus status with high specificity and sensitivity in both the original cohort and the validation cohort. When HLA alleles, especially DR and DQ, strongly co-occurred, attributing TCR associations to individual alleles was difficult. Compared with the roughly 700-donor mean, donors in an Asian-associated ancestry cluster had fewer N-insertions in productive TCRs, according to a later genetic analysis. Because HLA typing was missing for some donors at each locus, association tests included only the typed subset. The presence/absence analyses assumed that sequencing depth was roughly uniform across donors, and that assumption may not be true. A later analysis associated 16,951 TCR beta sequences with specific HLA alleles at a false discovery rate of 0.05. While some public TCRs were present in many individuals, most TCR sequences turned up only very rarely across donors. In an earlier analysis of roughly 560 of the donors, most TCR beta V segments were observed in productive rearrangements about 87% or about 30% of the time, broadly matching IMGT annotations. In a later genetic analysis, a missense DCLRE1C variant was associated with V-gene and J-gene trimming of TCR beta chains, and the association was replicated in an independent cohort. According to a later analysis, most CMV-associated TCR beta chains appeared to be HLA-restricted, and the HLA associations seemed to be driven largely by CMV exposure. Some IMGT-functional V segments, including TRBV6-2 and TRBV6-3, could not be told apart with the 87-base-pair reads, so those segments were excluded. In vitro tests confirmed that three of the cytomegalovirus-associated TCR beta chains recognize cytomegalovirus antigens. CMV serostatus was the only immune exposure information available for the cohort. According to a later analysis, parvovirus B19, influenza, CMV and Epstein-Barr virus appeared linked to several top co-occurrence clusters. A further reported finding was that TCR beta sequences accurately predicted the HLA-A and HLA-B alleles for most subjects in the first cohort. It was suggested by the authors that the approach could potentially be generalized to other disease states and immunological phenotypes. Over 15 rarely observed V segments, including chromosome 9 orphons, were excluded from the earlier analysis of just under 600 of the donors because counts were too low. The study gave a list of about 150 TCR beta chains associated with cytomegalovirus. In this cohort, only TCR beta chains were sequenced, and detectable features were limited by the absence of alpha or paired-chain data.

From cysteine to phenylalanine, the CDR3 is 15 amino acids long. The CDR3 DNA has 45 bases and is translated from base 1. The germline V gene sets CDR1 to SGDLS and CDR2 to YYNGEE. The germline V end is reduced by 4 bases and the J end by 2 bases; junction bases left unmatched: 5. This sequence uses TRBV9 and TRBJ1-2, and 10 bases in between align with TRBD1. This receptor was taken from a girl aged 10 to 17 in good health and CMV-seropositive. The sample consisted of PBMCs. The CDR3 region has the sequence CASSWGGQGNYGYTF. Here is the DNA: TGTGCCAGCAGCTGGGGGGGACAGGGGAACTATGGCTACACCTTC.